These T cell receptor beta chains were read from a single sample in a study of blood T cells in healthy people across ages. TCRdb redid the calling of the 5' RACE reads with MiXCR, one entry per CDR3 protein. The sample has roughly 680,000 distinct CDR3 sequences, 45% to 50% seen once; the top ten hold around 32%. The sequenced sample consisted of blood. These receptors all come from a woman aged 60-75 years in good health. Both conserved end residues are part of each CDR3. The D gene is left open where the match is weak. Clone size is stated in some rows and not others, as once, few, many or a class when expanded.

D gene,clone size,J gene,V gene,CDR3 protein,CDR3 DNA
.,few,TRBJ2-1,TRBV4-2,CASSQDPGWSVNEQFF,TGTGCCAGCAGCCAAGATCCAGGGTGGAGTGTCAATGAGCAGTTCTTC
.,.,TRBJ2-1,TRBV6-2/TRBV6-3,CASMGRLGGSYNEQFF,TGTGCCAGCATGGGTCGATTGGGGGGCTCCTACAATGAGCAGTTCTTC
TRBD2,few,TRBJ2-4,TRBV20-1,CSARGAGVENIQYF,TGCAGTGCTAGGGGAGCGGGAGTCGAAAACATTCAGTACTTC
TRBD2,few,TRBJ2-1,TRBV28,CASSHQTSGSYNEQFF,TGTGCCAGCAGTCATCAGACTAGCGGATCCTACAATGAGCAGTTCTTC
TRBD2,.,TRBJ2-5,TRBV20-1,CGAVRTNGGFQETQYF,TGCGGTGCTGTCCGGACGAACGGGGGGTTTCAAGAGACCCAGTACTTC
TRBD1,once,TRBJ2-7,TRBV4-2,CASSHRDRKVIEQYF,TGTGCCAGCAGCCACAGGGACAGGAAAGTAATCGAGCAGTACTTC
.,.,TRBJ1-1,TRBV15,CATSPREGLPLEAFF,TGTGCCACCAGTCCACGGGAGGGGTTGCCCCTTGAAGCTTTCTTT
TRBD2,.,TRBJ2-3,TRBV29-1,CSVPTSGTQYF,TGCAGCGTTCCTACTAGCGGTACGCAGTATTTT
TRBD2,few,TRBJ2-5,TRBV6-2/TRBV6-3,CASSYYKGTGTSPRGDRETQYF,TGTGCCAGCAGTTACTATAAGGGTACCGGGACTAGCCCCAGGGGGGATCGCGAGACCCAGTACTTC
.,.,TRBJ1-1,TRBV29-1,CSVDPGGTEAFF,TGCAGCGTCGACCCGGGTGGGACTGAAGCTTTCTTT
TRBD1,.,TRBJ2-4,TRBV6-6,CASRDRQGAGNIQYF,TGTGCCAGCAGAGATAGACAGGGGGCAGGGAACATTCAGTACTTC
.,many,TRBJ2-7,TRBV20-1,CSAIQVTRVYEQYF,TGCAGTGCTATACAGGTAACGAGGGTCTACGAGCAGTACTTC
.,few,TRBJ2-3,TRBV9,CASSVDSTDTQYF,TGTGCCAGCAGCGTCGACTCCACAGATACGCAGTATTTT
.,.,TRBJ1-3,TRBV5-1,CASSLEVLENSGNTIYF,TGCGCCAGCAGCTTGGAGGTGTTGGAGAACTCTGGAAACACCATATATTTT
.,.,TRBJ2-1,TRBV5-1,CASSWSTNNEQFF,TGCGCCAGCAGCTGGTCGACAAACAATGAGCAGTTCTTC
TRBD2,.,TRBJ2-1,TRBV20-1,CSAEGTSGRGEQFF,TGCAGTGCCGAAGGTACTAGCGGGAGGGGTGAGCAGTTCTTC
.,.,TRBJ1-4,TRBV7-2,CASSLSSIGWEKLFF,TGTGCCAGCAGCTTATCCAGTATCGGGTGGGAAAAACTGTTTTTT
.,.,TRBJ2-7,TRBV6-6,CASSTEAHEQYF,TGTGCCAGCAGTACCGAAGCCCACGAGCAGTACTTC
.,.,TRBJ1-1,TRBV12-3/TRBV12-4,CASSFRRMNTEAFF,TGTGCCAGCAGTTTCAGGCGGATGAACACTGAAGCTTTCTTT
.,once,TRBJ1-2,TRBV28,CASSLGSHLGGYTF,TGTGCCAGCAGTTTGGGCAGCCACCTAGGTGGCTACACCTTC
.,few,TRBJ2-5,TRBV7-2,CASSPGTARGGTQYF,TGTGCCAGCAGCCCAGGGACTGCCCGAGGCGGGACCCAGTACTTC
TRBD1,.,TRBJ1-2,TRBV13,CASSSSTGNYGYTF,TGTGCCAGCAGCTCCTCGACAGGGAACTATGGCTACACCTTC
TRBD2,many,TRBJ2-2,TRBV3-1,CASSQTSGTYTGELFF,TGTGCCAGCAGCCAAACTAGCGGGACGTACACCGGGGAGCTGTTTTTT
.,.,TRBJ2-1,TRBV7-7,CASSLQPSGYNEQFF,TGTGCTAGCAGCTTACAGCCCAGCGGGTACAATGAGCAGTTCTTC
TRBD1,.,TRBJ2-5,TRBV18,CANSRGDRVDEQYF,TGTGCCAACTCACGAGGGGACAGGGTGGATGAGCAGTACTTC
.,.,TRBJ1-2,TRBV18,CASSPTGGDDYGYTF,TGTGCCAGCTCACCGACAGGTGGGGACGACTATGGCTACACCTTC
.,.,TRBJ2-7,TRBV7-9,CASSSPAEQYF,TGTGCCAGCAGCTCGCCGGCCGAGCAGTACTTC